The rows below give T cell receptor beta chains drawn from one sample of a study of blood T cell repertoires in COVID-19. Produced via immunoSEQ multiplex PCR; TCRdb's table is partial and in-frame only. The sample has 160,000 or so clones, about 87% seen once; the top ten hold approximately 4.1%. The source material was peripheral blood. These TCRs come from an older woman who had recovered from COVID-19. CDR3s include the opening cysteine and the closing phenylalanine or tryptophan. D genes are given only for firm matches. A row's size may be missing; if present it is once, few, many or a size class.

abundance	j_gene	d_gene	v_gene	CDR3nt	CDR3aa
NA	TRBJ1-1	NA	TRBV24-1	TGTGCCACCAGTGATACCACACGGGGGAGCACTGAAGCTTTCTTT	CATSDTTRGSTEAFF
NA	TRBJ1-4	TRBD1	TRBV5-4	TGTGCCAGCAGCAGACAACAGGGGAATCCAGAAAAACTGTTTTTT	CASSRQQGNPEKLFF
few	TRBJ1-3	NA	TRBV12-5	TGTGCTAGTGGTTTGGTCCATCCCCTTTCTACTGGAAACACCATATATTTT	CASGLVHPLSTGNTIYF
NA	TRBJ1-2	TRBD1	TRBV18	TGTGCCAGCTCCCAGGACAGGCCCTATGGCTACACCTTC	CASSQDRPYGYTF
NA	TRBJ2-5	NA	TRBV6-5	TGTGCCAGCAGTTACTCGGAGGTGGAGACCCAGTACTTC	CASSYSEVETQYF
NA	TRBJ1-2	NA	TRBV9	TGTGCCAGCAGTCCTTACCCTGCGGACTATGGCTACACCTTC	CASSPYPADYGYTF
NA	TRBJ1-1	NA	TRBV5-6	TGTGCCAGCAGCTTAACTTCAGCTTTCTTT	CASSLTSAFF
NA	TRBJ1-1	NA	TRBV12-3/TRBV12-4	TGTGCCAGCAGCAGGTCGAACACTGAAGCTTTCTTT	CASSRSNTEAFF
NA	TRBJ1-1	NA	TRBV5-1	TGCGCCAGCAGCCTGCAGGGCGACACTGAAGCTTTCTTT	CASSLQGDTEAFF
NA	TRBJ1-3	NA	TRBV2	TGTGCCAGCAGTGAAAATTGGCCAGGGGCTGCGAGCTCTGGAAACACCATATATTTT	CASSENWPGAASSGNTIYF
NA	TRBJ2-5	TRBD2	TRBV29-1	TGCAGCGTTTTAACTAGCGGACAAGAGACCCAGTACTTC	CSVLTSGQETQYF
NA	TRBJ2-4	TRBD1	TRBV28	TGTGCCAGCAGTTTAGGGACAGGGGGCGATTTTCAGTACTTC	CASSLGTGGDFQYF
NA	TRBJ1-2	NA	TRBV20-1	TGCAGTGCCAGGTCCAACTATGGCTACACCTTC	CSARSNYGYTF
NA	TRBJ2-4	NA	TRBV7-2	TGTGCCAGCAGCTTAGCGGTCGGGCGGGGAAACATTCAGTACTTC	CASSLAVGRGNIQYF
NA	TRBJ1-1	TRBD1	TRBV6-5	TGTGCCAGCCAATTCCTTGAAAGGGGACAGACTGAAGCTTTCTTT	CASQFLERGQTEAFF
NA	TRBJ1-5	TRBD1	TRBV6-5	TGTGCCAGCAATTTACAGGGGAGCAATCAGCCCCAGCATTTT	CASNLQGSNQPQHF
NA	TRBJ1-2	TRBD1	TRBV27	TGTGCCAGCAGTTTCCAGGGGGCTTATGGCTACACCTTC	CASSFQGAYGYTF
NA	TRBJ2-1	NA	TRBV19	TGTGCCGCAAGCGACAGTCGGAATGAGCAGTTCTTC	CAASDSRNEQFF
NA	TRBJ1-2	TRBD1	TRBV4-1	TGCGCCAGCAGCCTTACGATTCAGGGGGCCTATGGCTACACCTTC	CASSLTIQGAYGYTF
NA	TRBJ2-7	NA	TRBV19	TGTGCCAGTAGTCACGTCAGGTCTTCCTACGAGCAGTACTTC	CASSHVRSSYEQYF
few	TRBJ2-7	NA	TRBV18	TGTGCCAGCTCACCTTCAGAGGGCCACGAGCAGTACTTC	CASSPSEGHEQYF
NA	TRBJ2-5	TRBD2	TRBV19	TGTGCCAGTAAGGGACTAGCTCTAGAGACCCAGTACTTC	CASKGLALETQYF
NA	TRBJ1-6	NA	TRBV6-1	TGTGCCAGCAGTGTAAACCAGGGTCGTCTGTCGTCACCCCTCCACTTT	CASSVNQGRLSSPLHF
NA	TRBJ2-7	TRBD1	TRBV28	TGTGCCAGCAGTTCTCCGGGACAGCCCAAAGGGGAGCAGTACTTC	CASSSPGQPKGEQYF
NA	TRBJ1-5	TRBD1	TRBV9	TGTGCCAGCAGCGAGACAGGGCAGTCCCATCAGCCCCAGCATTTT	CASSETGQSHQPQHF
few	TRBJ2-7	TRBD1	TRBV5-1	TGCGCCAGCGGCGAACAGGGGGCATCCGTAGGCTACGAGCAGTACTTC	CASGEQGASVGYEQYF
many	TRBJ2-7	TRBD1	TRBV5-1	TGCGCCAGCACCGGGACAGATACCTACGAGCAGTACTTC	CASTGTDTYEQYF
NA	TRBJ2-7	TRBD2	TRBV7-9	TGTGCCAGCAGCTTAGGTAGCGGGGGGCCCTACGAGCAGTACTTC	CASSLGSGGPYEQYF
NA	TRBJ2-1	NA	TRBV2	TGTGCCAGCGGTACAGGTTACAATGAGCAGTTCTTC	CASGTGYNEQFF
NA	TRBJ1-1	TRBD1	TRBV6-5	TGTGCCAGCAGTACCCACGGGACAGAAAGCACTGAAGCTTTCTTT	CASSTHGTESTEAFF
NA	TRBJ1-1	NA	TRBV5-1	TGCGCCAGCAGCTTGCAGGCGTCGAACACTGAAGCTTTCTTT	CASSLQASNTEAFF
NA	TRBJ2-5	TRBD1	TRBV6-1	TGTGCCAGCAGTGAACAGACAGGGGACGAGACCCAGTACTTC	CASSEQTGDETQYF
NA	TRBJ2-2	TRBD2	TRBV4-1	TGCGCCAGCAGCCAACGGGGGACTACTGGGGAGCTGTTTTTT	CASSQRGTTGELFF
NA	TRBJ2-1	TRBD2	TRBV10-3	TGTGCCATCAGTGAGAGGCCGGGACTAGCGCTGCATGAGCAGTTCTTC	CAISERPGLALHEQFF
NA	TRBJ2-5	TRBD1	TRBV7-6	TGTGCCAGCAGCTTATGGACAGGACGTCAAGAGACCCAGTACTTC	CASSLWTGRQETQYF
NA	TRBJ2-1	TRBD2	TRBV5-1	TGCGCCAGCAGCTTGAGGACTAGCGGATACAATGAGCAGTTCTTC	CASSLRTSGYNEQFF
NA	TRBJ2-2	TRBD2	TRBV28	TGTGCCAGCAGTTCGGGGGGGCCGAACACCGGGGAGCTGTTTTTT	CASSSGGPNTGELFF
NA	TRBJ1-5	TRBD1	TRBV28	TGTGCCAGCAGGATACAGGGGGCCAATCAGCCCCAGCATTTT	CASRIQGANQPQHF
NA	TRBJ1-4	NA	TRBV27	TGTGCCAGCAGTTTAGGGACCTCCACGGGGGGAAAACTGTTTTTT	CASSLGTSTGGKLFF
NA	TRBJ2-7	NA	TRBV19	TGTGCCAGTAGTATAGGCCAGGGAACCTACGAGCAGTACTTC	CASSIGQGTYEQYF
NA	TRBJ1-2	NA	TRBV5-1	TGCGCCAGCAGAGCAGACGGGAACTATGGCTACACCTTC	CASRADGNYGYTF
NA	TRBJ1-5	TRBD1	TRBV15	TGTGCCACCAGCAGGGACCTTGCCGGGACAGGGGGGAATCAGCCCCAGCATTTT	CATSRDLAGTGGNQPQHF
NA	TRBJ1-1	TRBD1	TRBV5-1	TGCGCCAGCAGCAAAGGGACAGGGGGCACTGAAGCTTTCTTT	CASSKGTGGTEAFF
NA	TRBJ1-1	NA	TRBV9	TGTGCCAGCAGCGTAAGCCCCTCTAACACTGAAGCTTTCTTT	CASSVSPSNTEAFF
NA	TRBJ2-1	NA	TRBV29-1	TGCAGCGTTGAATCGCTATCGGGGAACTACAATGAGCAGTTCTTC	CSVESLSGNYNEQFF
NA	TRBJ2-3	TRBD1	TRBV5-4	TGTGCCAGCAGCTTGGGGGGACAGGGGGCGCATGATACGCAGTATTTT	CASSLGGQGAHDTQYF
NA	TRBJ2-6	NA	TRBV7-2	TGTGCCAGCAGCCCTCCCTCTGGGGCCAACGTCCTGACTTTC	CASSPPSGANVLTF